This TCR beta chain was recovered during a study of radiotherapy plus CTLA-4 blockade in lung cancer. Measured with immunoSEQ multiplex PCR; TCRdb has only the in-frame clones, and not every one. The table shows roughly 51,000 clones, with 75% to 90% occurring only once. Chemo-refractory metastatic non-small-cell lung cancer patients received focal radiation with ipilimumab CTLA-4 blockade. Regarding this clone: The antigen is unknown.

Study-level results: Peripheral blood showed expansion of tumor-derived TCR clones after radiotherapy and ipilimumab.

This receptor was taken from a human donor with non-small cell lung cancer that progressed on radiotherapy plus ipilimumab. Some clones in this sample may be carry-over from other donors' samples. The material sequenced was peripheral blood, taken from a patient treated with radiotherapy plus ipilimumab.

The DNA of the CDR3 is TGTGCCAGTAGTATAGTGGGCAGTAGCAATCAGCCCCAGCATTTT. As protein: CASSIVGSSNQPQHF. The chain has TRBV19 and TRBJ1-5; unclear D gene. This CDR3 is 15 amino acids long. CDR1 is LNHDA and CDR2 is SQIVND in the germline V gene (reference sequence). Trimming left V 1 base short and J 0 bases short, with 7 bases between. Full variable domain (remainder filled in from reference TRBV19 and TRBJ1-5): DGGITQSPKYLFRKEGQNVTLSCEQNLNHDAMYWYRQDPGQGLRLIYYSQIVNDFQKGDIAEGYSVSREKKESFPLTVTSAQKNPTAFYLCASSIVGSSNQPQHFGDGTRLSIL.